The 15 T cell receptor beta chains in this list originate from one sample, sequenced in a study of CXCR3-negative and CXCR3-positive naive CD8 T cells. The authors made the TRB cDNA libraries by 5' RACE using UMI labels. TCRdb reprocessed the 5' RACE reads and keeps a single row for each CDR3 protein, giving no DNA. This sample's table has some 130,000 distinct CDR3 sequences. The specimen was naive CXCR3- CD8+ T cells from blood. Subset here: CD45RO-CCR7+CD27+CD95- naive CD8+ T cells lacking CXCR3 (TNR3-). Every receptor here comes from a human donor in good health. Some clones in this sample may be carry-over from other donors' samples.

This chain uses TRBV7-8 with TRBJ2-3; TCRdb designates TRBD2, a call that cannot be tested without DNA. Germline-derived CDR1 and CDR2 are SGHVS and FQNEAQ. The CDR3 is 15 residues long. Here the CDR3 reads CASNPLSGGTDTQYF.

CDR3 amino acids: CASSLARGAHQPQHF. The chain uses TRBV7-9 and TRBJ1-5; TCRdb lists TRBD1, though no DNA is available to test this call. Germline CDR1 reads SEHNR; CDR2 reads FQNEAQ (reference sequence). This CDR3 is built from 15 residues.

The chain joins TRBV28 to TRBJ1-5; the TRBD1 assignment by TCRdb is unverifiable without DNA. Germline V CDR1 and CDR2: MDHEN, SYDVKM. The CDR3 is 14 residues long. The CDR3 loop is CASSMTVGNQPQHF.

The chain is built from TRBV25-1 and TRBJ2-1; there is no DNA to check the TCRdb D call of TRBD1. The length of the CDR3 is 15 residues. Germline CDR1 reads MGHDK; CDR2 reads SYGVNS. The CDR3: CASSDPGHNYNEQFF.

This chain uses TRBV28 with TRBJ1-5; TCRdb picks TRBD1, but there is no DNA to check that call. Germline V gives CDR1 MDHEN, CDR2 SYDVKM. This CDR3 has 16 amino acids. CDR3 amino acids: CASSLLKQGPNQPQHF.

The chain joins TRBV29-1 to TRBJ1-1. The CDR3 extends over 13 amino acids. Per the germline V gene, CDR1 is SQVTM and CDR2 is ANQGSEA. CDR3 amino acids: CIVEVSGFGEAFF. Filled out from reference TRBV29-1 and TRBJ1-1, the complete variable domain reads SAVISQKPSRDICQRGTSLTIQCQVDSQVTMMFWYRQQPGQSLTLIATANQGSEATYESGFVIDKFPISRPNLTFSTLTVSNMSPEDSSIYLCIVEVSGFGEAFFGQGTRLTVV.

The chain recombines TRBV13 with TRBJ1-5; TCRdb's D call, TRBD1, is unchecked because there is no DNA. The V gene's germline CDR1 is PRHDT and CDR2 FYEKMQ (reference sequence). The CDR3 is made up of 15 amino acids. The CDR3 sequence: CASSLGGTGNQPQHF.

V usage is TRBV4-3 and J usage is TRBJ2-1; TCRdb's D gene call, TRBD1, goes unchecked for lack of DNA. The CDR3 loop spans 14 amino acids. Germline CDR1 LGHNA, CDR2 YSLEER. CDR3 amino acids: CASSQVGVGDEQFF.

The genes are TRBV7-9 and TRBJ2-7; TCRdb outputs TRBD1, but without DNA this stays unchecked. CDR1 is SEHNR and CDR2 is FQNEAQ in the germline V gene (reference sequence). There are 13 residues in the CDR3. The CDR3 loop reads CASSASGSYEQYF.

This chain joins TRBV25-1 and TRBJ2-7; the TCRdb call, TRBD2, lacks DNA for checking. The CDR3 is 18 residues long. The germline gives CDR1 MGHDK, CDR2 SYGVNS. The CDR3: CASSESGPRGAALYEQYF.

This chain uses TRBV5-1 with TRBJ1-1; with no DNA, the TCRdb D assignment of TRBD1 cannot be verified. The germline CDR1 and CDR2 sequences are SGHRS and YFSETQ. This CDR3 has 13 residues. Here the CDR3 reads CASSPWGGTEAFF.

V usage is TRBV20-1 and J usage is TRBJ1-2. Germline V gene data show CDR1 as DFQATT and CDR2 as SNEGSKA (reference sequence). This CDR3 has 13 residues. CDR3 sequence reads: CSASLGEAYGYTF.

This chain links TRBV5-1 with TRBJ2-7; TCRdb names TRBD1, which stays unverified in the absence of DNA. CDR1 is SGHRS and CDR2 is YFSETQ in the germline V gene. The CDR3 extends over 15 amino acids. CDR3 residues: CASSLDRGTSYEQYF.

This chain uses TRBV6-5 with TRBJ2-7. The CDR3 contains 13 residues. Germline CDR1 MNHEY, CDR2 SVGAGI. CDR3: CASRRDFHYEQYF.

The rearrangement links TRBV4-2 to TRBJ1-2. Germline CDR1 LGHNA, CDR2 YNFKEQ. The length of the CDR3 is 11 residues. CDR3 protein: CASSTNYGYTF.